This T cell receptor beta chain was retrieved from a study of cytomegalovirus exposure and HLA in healthy donors (dated by TCRdb to between 2016 and 2019). Notes on the research overall: According to an earlier analysis of a few hundred of the donors, 200 million or so T cells yielded 117 million unique TCR beta sequences and 276 Gb of sequence data. An early release covering about 600 HLA-typed donors comprised approximately 290 gigabases of sequencing data and tens of millions of unique TCR sequences. Of the 300 to 500 genotyped donors, 75% to 85% were placed in the genetic ancestry cluster associated with self-reported Caucasian donors. The study aimed to test whether cataloging public T cell receptors could reveal signatures of past pathogen exposure. The T cell repertoires of under 700 subjects were profiled by immunosequencing and related to cytomegalovirus serostatus. Along with the roughly 670-subject first cohort, a separate validation cohort of roughly 110 different subjects was used. To predict cytomegalovirus infection status, the study brought together high-throughput TCR immunosequencing, statistical association of individual TCRs with disease status, and machine learning. A later analysis re-analyzed previously published TCR beta repertoires from roughly 690 donors and added high-resolution HLA genotyping to study TCR occurrence patterns. Rather than using new phenotypic data, the later analysis identified candidate immune exposures from TCR beta sequences and from how often those sequences occurred across donors. To decide whether each TCR beta V gene segment behaved as functional or pseudogenic, an earlier analysis of 587 of the donors relied on high-throughput TCR beta sequencing. Donor age, sex, ethnicity and CMV serostatus were collected together with the repertoire data. Genome-wide SNP genotypes for about 55% of the roughly 670 donors were used in a later genetic analysis, which treated that subset as a discovery cohort. Every discovery cohort repertoire had been produced on one sequencing platform. HLA typing covered class I and class II loci at four-digit resolution. The number of typed donors differed by locus: about 629-630 for A, B, C, DRB1 and DQB1; some 540 for DQA1; approximately 600 for DPA1; and around 490 for DPB1. About five DR-DQ haplotypes were treated as single units for association and clustering because of strong linkage in the cohort. Among around 400 genotyped donors of the cohort, an average of around 240,000 unique TCR beta nucleotide sequences was sequenced per donor, of which 15% to 20% were non-productive.

The library came from the immunoSEQ multiplex PCR assay. A mixture of 60 forward primers for TCR Vbeta segments and 13 reverse primers for TCR Jbeta segments was used in the multiplex PCR. A multiplex PCR assay on genomic DNA amplified the CDR3 region of rearranged TCR beta genes. The amplified TCR beta libraries were sequenced on the Illumina HiSeq System as 87-base-pair reads. The paper's data handling went like this. Across the 700 or so repertoires, a later analysis counted some 80 million unique TCR beta chains, roughly 11 million of which were shared by at least two donors. Raw reads were error-corrected and collapsed into unique sequences by a nearest-neighbor algorithm in which closely related sequences were merged to remove PCR and sequencing errors. CDR3 sequences were aligned to IMGT reference sequences to assign V, D and J gene segments. Each retained sequence needed at least a six-nucleotide match to both a V gene segment and a J gene segment. A rearrangement counted as productive if the CDR3 had no stop codons and remained in frame with V and J, and every other rearrangement counted as non-productive. CDR3 was defined by IMGT convention, running from the second conserved V-encoded cysteine to the conserved J-encoded phenylalanine. The earlier analysis of about 530 of the donors excluded any sequence lacking an unambiguous match to a single V gene segment. An earlier analysis of a few hundred of the donors called V segments functional above 56.7% productive rearrangements and segregating when the between-donor standard deviation exceeded 5%. A statistical classification framework was developed to diagnose cytomegalovirus status using the catalog of TCR beta chain sequences. A later analysis assigned V and J genes by comparing TCR nucleotide sequences with IMGT/GENE-DB human TR gene sequences. In a later analysis, CDR3 sequences and most-parsimonious VDJ recombination scenarios were assigned using the TCRdist pipeline. In a later analysis, every TCR beta chain was defined by the combination of its CDR3 amino acid sequence and its V-gene family, and reads without a unique V-gene family were dropped. In a later analysis, 550 to 650 highly shared, low-generation-probability nucleotide sequences were removed to address suspected cross-contamination and a sequencing artifact. In a later analysis, a clonal expansion index was calculated for each public chain from normalized within-repertoire ranks of inferred template counts. In a later analysis, generation probabilities were computed using a VDJ recombination model fitted to out-of-frame rearrangements, and the results were checked against IGoR. A later analysis scored TCR-TCR, TCR-HLA and TCR-CMV co-occurrence with hypergeometric tests, applying a repertoire-size bias correction to TCR pairs. In a later analysis, false discovery rates were estimated by permuting HLA or CMV assignments 20 times. In a later analysis, co-occurring TCRs were grouped using DBSCAN, and TCRdist sequence similarity was added for clustering within HLA-allele-positive subsets. For co-occurrence clustering, repertoires with fewer than 30,000 or more than 120,000 public chains were excluded, along with 5 or 6 repertoires with anomalous nucleotide sharing. TCRdb carries this immuneACCESS record with in-frame sequences only. Its versions omit some clonotypes, under half of them owing to an unresolved V gene in the studies checked, with the rest unexplained. The DNA was the basis for D and trimming; V, J and clone size are from that table. The sample table holds under 95,000 clones. The ten largest clones take up around 3.8% of the sample.

The cohort was made up of 500 to 850 healthy bone marrow donors. At the time of sampling, all cohort members were nominally healthy, though unrecorded immune exposures were likely present. The donor tested CMV seropositive, placing the donor among the 289 seropositive members of the cohort. Each donor provided a peripheral blood sample, and peripheral blood mononuclear cells were used for TCR beta sequencing. The Qiagen DNeasy Blood Extraction Kit was used to extract genomic DNA from the blood cell samples. As concerns this clone: Its binding antigen is unknown.

Beyond this particular receptor, the publication reports: Because HLA typing was unavailable for some donors at each locus, only the typed subset was used in association tests. In the study, some 180 TCR beta chains were listed as associated with cytomegalovirus. According to a later analysis, parvovirus B19, influenza, CMV and Epstein-Barr virus appeared linked to several top co-occurrence clusters. A later analysis found that most CMV-associated TCR beta chains appeared HLA-restricted, with HLA associations seemingly driven largely by CMV exposure. The only immune exposure information available for the cohort was CMV serostatus. A cluster of highly shared sequence variants was judged likely to represent a technical artifact of the sequencing pipeline. Some IMGT-functional V segments, including TRBV6-2 and TRBV6-3, could not be told apart with the 87-base-pair reads, so those segments were excluded. A later genetic analysis reported fewer N-insertions in productive TCRs among donors in an Asian-associated ancestry cluster than the roughly 700-donor mean. In a later analysis, the rate of TCR association differed among HLA loci, with DRB1 alleles having the most associated TCRs and HLA-C alleles having the fewest. In an earlier analysis of 587 of the donors, most TCR beta V segments were observed in productive rearrangements about 90% or about 30% of the time, broadly matching IMGT annotations. A later analysis found that HLA-associated TCR beta chains were more clonally expanded and had lower generation probabilities than equally common non-associated chains. The classifier was reported to diagnose cytomegalovirus status with high specificity and sensitivity in both the original and validation cohorts. Only TCR beta chains were sequenced in this cohort, and the absence of alpha or paired-chain data limited detectable features. The authors suggested that the approach could potentially be generalized to other disease states and immunological phenotypes. Linkage disequilibrium might explain the correlated functional status among segregating V segments, but an unknown experimental factor could not be excluded. The presence/absence analyses assumed that sequencing depth was roughly uniform across donors, and that assumption may not be true. A few of the identified cytomegalovirus-associated TCR beta chains were confirmed in vitro to be specific for cytomegalovirus antigens. In a later analysis, some 17,000 TCR beta sequences were associated with specific HLA alleles at a false discovery rate of 0.05. About 15 rarely observed V segments, including chromosome 9 orphons, were excluded from the earlier analysis of about 500 of the donors because counts were too low. V-gene and J-gene trimming of TCR beta chains was associated with a missense DCLRE1C variant in a later genetic analysis, and the association was replicated in an independent cohort. Across donors, most TCR sequences were observed very rarely, whereas some public TCRs were present in many individuals. A further reported finding was that TCR beta sequences accurately predicted the HLA-A and HLA-B alleles for most subjects in the first cohort. When HLA alleles, especially DR and DQ, strongly co-occurred, TCR associations were difficult to assign to individual alleles.

Via the germline V gene (reference sequence), CDR1 is MNHEY and CDR2 SMNVEV. Measured from the cysteine to the phenylalanine, the CDR3 is 15 residues long. Just the 45-base CDR3 DNA is kept, in frame starting at base 1. V is cut back by 6 bases and J by 2 bases, with 6 bases in the junction unmatched. The sequencing input was PBMCs. The chain is assembled from TRBV27 and TRBJ2-7; 11 bases in the middle match TRBD1. The receptor was derived from a female donor in good health and CMV-seropositive. CDR3 region: CASSRKGQGAYEQYF. The sequence in DNA is TGTGCCAGCAGCCGGAAGGGACAGGGGGCCTACGAGCAGTACTTC.